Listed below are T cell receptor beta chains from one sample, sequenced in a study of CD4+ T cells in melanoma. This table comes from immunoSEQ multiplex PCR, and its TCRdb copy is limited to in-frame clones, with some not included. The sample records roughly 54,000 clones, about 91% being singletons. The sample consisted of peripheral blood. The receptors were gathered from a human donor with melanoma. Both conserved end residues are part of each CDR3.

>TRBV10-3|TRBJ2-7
CAISGGDSYEQYF
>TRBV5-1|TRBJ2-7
CASSIPLAPYEQYF
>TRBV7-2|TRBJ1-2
CASSLVFSGFGGYTF
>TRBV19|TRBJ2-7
CASSIRQGADYEQYF
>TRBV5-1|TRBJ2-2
CASSLGQGANTGELFF
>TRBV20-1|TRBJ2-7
CSASHELGYF
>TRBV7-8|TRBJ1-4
CASSLIYGTGKEGEKLFF
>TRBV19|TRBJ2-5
CASCGTGEETQYF
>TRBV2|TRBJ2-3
CASSESPQTDTQYF
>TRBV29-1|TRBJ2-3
CSARGWGGWTDTQYF
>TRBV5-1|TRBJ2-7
CASSPAGSPYEQYF
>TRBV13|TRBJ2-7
CASSGVGGYEQYF
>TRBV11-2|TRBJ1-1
CASSPPKPKMNTEAFF
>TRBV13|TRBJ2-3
CASSLGLSLGDTQYF
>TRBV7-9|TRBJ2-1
CASSLSSDEQFF
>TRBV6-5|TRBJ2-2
CASSTRTAGELFF
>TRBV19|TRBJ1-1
CASSIAHRPTEAFF
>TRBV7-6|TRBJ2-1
CASSLTGRDEQFF
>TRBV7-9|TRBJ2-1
CASSFWDNEQFF
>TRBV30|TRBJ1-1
CAWSLGQGDTEAFF
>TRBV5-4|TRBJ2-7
CASSLGGPRQSYEQYF
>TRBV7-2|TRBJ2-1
CASSKRTGGVGTNEQFF
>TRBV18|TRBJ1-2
CASSPDSNYGYTF
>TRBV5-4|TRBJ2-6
CASSSRSSGANVLTF
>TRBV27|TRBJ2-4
CASSGEAKNIQYF
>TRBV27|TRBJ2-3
CASSLNGVQGDTQYF
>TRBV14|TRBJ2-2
CASISNTGELFF
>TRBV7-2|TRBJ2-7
CASSPGQWKSYEQYF
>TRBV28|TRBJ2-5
CASRLLSDRGQETQYF
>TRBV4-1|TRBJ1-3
CASSREFSGNTIYF
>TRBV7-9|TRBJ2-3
CASSQIGGGRGDTQYF
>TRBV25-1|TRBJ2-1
CASSNLARGEYNEQFF
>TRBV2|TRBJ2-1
CASSVSGGIGDEQFF
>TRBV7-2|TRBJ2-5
CASSLAGRETQYF
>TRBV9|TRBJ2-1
CASSVVGGRYNEQFF
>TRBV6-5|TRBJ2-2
CASSYLKGTGELFF
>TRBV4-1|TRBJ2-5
CASSQVPRAGGGETQYF
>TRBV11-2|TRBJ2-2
CASRTTSGDTGELFF
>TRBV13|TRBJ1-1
CASSPGHLNTEAFF
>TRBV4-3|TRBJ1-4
CASSQPTGEGSEKLFF
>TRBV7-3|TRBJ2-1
CASSLIRSDEQFF
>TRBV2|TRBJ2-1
CATGVGNEQFF